Listed below are T cell receptor beta chains from one sample, sequenced in a study of a mutant IDH1 vaccine in newly diagnosed glioma. These receptors have no identified antigens. Assay: immunoSEQ multiplex PCR; the TCRdb copy retains only in-frame clones and omits some. Among some 60,000 clones listed, 84% were seen once. The specimen comprised PBMCs, sampled from a glioma patient whose treatment included an IDH1 peptide vaccine. Receptors were obtained from a man aged 25-40 years with glioma. The CDR3 runs from the conserved cysteine through the conserved F or W.

V gene: TRBV18; J gene: TRBJ1-4; CDR3 protein: CASSPRFFRTTNEKLFF
V gene: TRBV6-1; J gene: TRBJ2-3; CDR3 protein: CASSDGTGGDFGNTDTQYF
V gene: TRBV7-3; J gene: TRBJ1-2; CDR3 protein: CASGVTGGYGYTF
V gene: TRBV7-8; J gene: TRBJ1-5; CDR3 protein: CASSFSSNQPQHF
V gene: TRBV6-5; J gene: TRBJ1-1; CDR3 protein: CASFRMNTEAFF
V gene: TRBV27; J gene: TRBJ2-4; CDR3 protein: CASSLKPLPLAKNIQYF
V gene: TRBV5-4; J gene: TRBJ2-5; CDR3 protein: CASSLSGQGKTQYF
V gene: TRBV28; J gene: TRBJ2-7; CDR3 protein: CASSLTGAHGEYF
V gene: TRBV19; J gene: TRBJ1-5; CDR3 protein: CASRSRAVYSNQPQHF
V gene: TRBV7-7; J gene: TRBJ1-1; CDR3 protein: CASSRTVNTEAFF
V gene: TRBV22-1; J gene: TRBJ1-2; CDR3 protein: CPGRGGRKRKTYGYTF
V gene: TRBV5-1; J gene: TRBJ2-1; CDR3 protein: CASSWGFSSSYNEQFF
V gene: TRBV5-8; J gene: TRBJ1-1; CDR3 protein: CASSLVKGGVAFF
V gene: TRBV7-2; J gene: TRBJ2-7; CDR3 protein: CASGDRASYEQYF
V gene: TRBV11-2; J gene: TRBJ1-3; CDR3 protein: CASSLVVQPGDTIYF
V gene: TRBV27; J gene: TRBJ2-1; CDR3 protein: CASSLSSGTWNNEQFF
V gene: TRBV19; J gene: TRBJ1-1; CDR3 protein: CASTTTGGPQGRAFF
V gene: TRBV14; J gene: TRBJ2-7; CDR3 protein: CASSQEHLSRMYF
V gene: TRBV2; J gene: TRBJ2-7; CDR3 protein: CASRDLVFGPYEQYF
V gene: TRBV5-1; J gene: TRBJ1-2; CDR3 protein: CASTVDRDYGYTF
V gene: TRBV6-1; J gene: TRBJ2-2; CDR3 protein: CAHGRGDGELFF
V gene: TRBV7-9; J gene: TRBJ2-1; CDR3 protein: CATTSPTSHSYNEQFF
V gene: TRBV9; J gene: TRBJ1-3; CDR3 protein: CASSVDPWGGASGNTIYF
V gene: TRBV28; J gene: TRBJ1-5; CDR3 protein: CASSWGDYSNQPQHF
V gene: TRBV11-2; J gene: TRBJ2-6; CDR3 protein: CASRWSAGANVLTF